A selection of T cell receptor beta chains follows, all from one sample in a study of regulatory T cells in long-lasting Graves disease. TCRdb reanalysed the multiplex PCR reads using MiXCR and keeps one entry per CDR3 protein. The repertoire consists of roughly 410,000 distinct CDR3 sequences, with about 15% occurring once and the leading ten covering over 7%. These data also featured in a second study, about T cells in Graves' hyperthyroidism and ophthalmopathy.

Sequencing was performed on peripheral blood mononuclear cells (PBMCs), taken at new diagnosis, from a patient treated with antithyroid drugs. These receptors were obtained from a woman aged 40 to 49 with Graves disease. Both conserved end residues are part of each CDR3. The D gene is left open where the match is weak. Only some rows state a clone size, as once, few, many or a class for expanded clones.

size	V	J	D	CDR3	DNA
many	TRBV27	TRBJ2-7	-	CASSLGRRGANSYEQYF	TGTGCCAGCAGTTTGGGTAGGCGGGGCGCCAATTCCTACGAGCAGTACTTC
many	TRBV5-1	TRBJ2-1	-	CASSPYGDEQFF	TGTGCCAGCAGCCCTTACGGGGATGAGCAGTTCTTC
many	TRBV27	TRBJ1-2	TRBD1	CASRKQGAYGYTF	TGTGCCAGCAGAAAACAGGGGGCCTATGGCTACACCTTC
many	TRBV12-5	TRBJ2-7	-	CASGLVSVGAGEQYF	TGTGCTAGTGGTTTAGTCTCGGTGGGGGCCGGGGAGCAGTACTTC
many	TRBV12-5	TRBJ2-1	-	CASGVGGGSNEQFF	TGTGCTAGTGGGGTGGGGGGCGGGAGCAATGAGCAGTTCTTC
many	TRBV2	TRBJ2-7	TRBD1	CASRLRDRGLAFEQYF	TGTGCCAGCCGGCTCCGGGACAGGGGTTTGGCCTTCGAGCAGTACTTC
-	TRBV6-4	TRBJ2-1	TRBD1	CASSDTLRGREQFF	TGTGCCAGCAGTGACACCCTCAGGGGGCGTGAGCAGTTCTTC
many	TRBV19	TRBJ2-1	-	CASSIYRGPANEQFF	TGTGCCAGTAGTATATACCGGGGACCAGCCAATGAGCAGTTCTTC
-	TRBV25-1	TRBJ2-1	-	CASSEYFPSDRSDYNEQFF	TGTGCCAGCAGTGAATATTTCCCTAGCGACCGTTCAGACTACAATGAGCAGTTCTTC
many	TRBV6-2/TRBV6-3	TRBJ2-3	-	CASSSIADLSTDTQYF	TGTGCCAGCAGTTCGATAGCGGACCTTTCCACAGATACGCAGTATTTT
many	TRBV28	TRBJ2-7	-	CASQGGYEQYF	TGTGCCAGCCAGGGGGGCTACGAGCAGTACTTC
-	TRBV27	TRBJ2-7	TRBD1	CASSRSGTGQLMKYEQYF	TGTGCCAGCAGCCGCTCCGGGACAGGACAGCTGATGAAATACGAGCAGTACTTC
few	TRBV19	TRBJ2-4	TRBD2	CASRRSGRAEDIQYF	TGTGCCAGTAGGAGGAGCGGGAGGGCCGAGGACATTCAGTACTTC
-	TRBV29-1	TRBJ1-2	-	CSVEVSAYGYTF	TGCAGCGTTGAAGTCAGCGCCTATGGCTACACCTTC
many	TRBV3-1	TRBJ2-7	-	CASSQDVQGGEQYF	TGTGCCAGCAGCCAAGATGTACAGGGAGGGGAGCAGTACTTC
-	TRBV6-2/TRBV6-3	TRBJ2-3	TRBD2	CASRPVAGSTDTQYF	TGTGCCAGCAGACCTGTAGCGGGAAGTACAGATACGCAGTATTTT
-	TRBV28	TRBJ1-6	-	CATRGRDSPLHF	TGTGCCACCAGGGGTCGGGACTCACCCCTCCACTTT
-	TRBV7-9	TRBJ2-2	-	CASRPRLGMNTGELFF	TGTGCCAGCAGGCCGCGACTAGGGATGAACACCGGGGAGCTGTTTTTT
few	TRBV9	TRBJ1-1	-	CASSPIDTEAFF	TGTGCCAGCAGCCCCATCGACACTGAAGCTTTCTTT
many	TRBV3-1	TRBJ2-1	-	CASSQDGKNNEQFF	TGTGCCAGCAGCCAAGATGGGAAGAACAATGAGCAGTTCTTC
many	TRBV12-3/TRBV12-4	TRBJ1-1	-	CASSGGGGVPEAFF	TGTGCCAGCAGTGGGGGTGGGGGGGTCCCTGAAGCTTTCTTT
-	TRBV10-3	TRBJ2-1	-	CAISEGNEQFF	TGTGCCATCAGTGAGGGAAATGAGCAGTTCTTC
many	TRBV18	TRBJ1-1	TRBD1	CASSTGTGNTEAFF	TGTGCCAGCAGCACCGGGACAGGGAACACTGAAGCTTTCTTT
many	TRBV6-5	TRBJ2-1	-	CASSYSRVYNEQFF	TGTGCCAGCAGTTACTCGCGCGTCTACAATGAGCAGTTCTTC
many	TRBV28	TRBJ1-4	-	CASEGRVNEKLFF	TGTGCCAGCGAGGGCAGAGTTAATGAAAAACTGTTTTTT
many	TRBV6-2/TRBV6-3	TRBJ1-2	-	CASSYSETGSYGYTF	TGTGCCAGCAGTTACTCGGAAACAGGTTCATATGGCTACACCTTC